A single sample is the source of the 16 T cell receptor beta chains below, sequenced in a study of cytomegalovirus exposure and HLA in healthy donors. Vbeta (60) and Jbeta (13) primers were used in the PCR. TCRdb's copy holds only in-frame clones and misses some; the assay was immunoSEQ multiplex PCR. The sample lists around 160,000 clones, approximately 62% occurring once. Sequencing was performed on PBMCs. The receptors derive from a man in his fifties or sixties in good health and CMV-seronegative.

In its sample, this clone was seen once. V and J are TRBV7-2 and TRBJ2-7; TRBD2 matches at 10 bases. Germline trimming cut 3 bases from V and 6 bases from J; bases unmatched to any gene: 8. The germline V gene has CDR1 SGHTA and CDR2 FQGNSA. This CDR3 comprises 15 residues. CDR3 protein: CASSLESGGAREQYF. The CDR3 coding sequence is TGTGCCAGCAGCTTGGAGAGCGGGGGGGCTCGCGAGCAGTACTTC.

The chain joins TRBV28 to TRBJ2-7; 9 nucleotides line up with TRBD1. This CDR3 contains 15 residues. V gave up 7 bases and J gave up 1 base; unmatched junction bases: 8. In germline, CDR1 is MDHEN, CDR2 SYDVKM. CDR3 protein: CASTLGQGISYEQYF. The CDR3 coding sequence is TGTGCCAGCACCCTGGGACAGGGTATATCCTACGAGCAGTACTTC.

This clone was picked up a small number of times. This chain links TRBV23-1 with TRBJ1-6; a possible D gene is TRBD1 (5 bases). TRBV23-1 has ORF status, its function being uncertain. CDR3 size: 15 residues. V was shortened by 2 bases and J by 10 bases, with 15 bases between the two germline ends. CDR3 sequence: CASSQRRRVGSPLHF. In DNA form, the CDR3 reads TGCGCCAGCAGTCAAAGGCGCAGGGTCGGATCACCCCTCCACTTT.

In its sample, this clone was seen a few times. J is TRBJ1-2 and V is TRBV7-3; no clear D. V was clipped by 2 bases and J by 0 bases, with 4 bases between them. This CDR3 is 13 amino acids long. CDR1 SGHTA and CDR2 FQGTGA come from the germline V gene. CDR3 loop: CASSLGANYGYTF. DNA for the CDR3: TGTGCCAGCAGCTTAGGAGCTAACTATGGCTACACCTTC. Full variable domain (missing parts from reference TRBV7-3 and TRBJ1-2): GAGVSQTPSNKVTEKGKYVELRCDPISGHTALYWYRQSLGQGPEFLIYFQGTGAADDSGLPNDRFFAVRPEGSVSTLKIQRTERGDSAVYLCASSLGANYGYTFGSGTRLTVV.

The chain is built from TRBV7-8 and TRBJ1-5; TRBD1 matches 8 bases. V lost 1 base, J lost 6 bases, and 8 bases stayed unmatched. CDR1 and CDR2 from the germline V gene are SGHVS and FQNEAQ. The CDR3 spans 16 residues. The CDR3: CASSLGGQGGGQPQHF. The CDR3, as DNA: TGTGCCAGCAGCTTAGGTGGACAGGGTGGTGGTCAGCCCCAGCATTTT.

The rearrangement uses TRBV2 and TRBJ2-4; weak D call: TRBD2 (6 bases). Trimming took off 4 bases at V and 7 bases at J, with 20 bases between the two ends. CDR3 length equals 16 residues. Germline V lookup: CDR1 SNHLY, CDR2 FYNNEI. The CDR3 DNA sequence: TGTGCCAGCAGTGCCCCGCGGGGCCTGGTAGGGAACATTCAGTACTTC. Residues: CASSAPRGLVGNIQYF.

The CDR3 DNA is TGTGCCAGCAGTGATAAGTCCAGGGGGCTGTTCATTCAGTACTTC. Amino acids: CASSDKSRGLFIQYF. The chain recombines TRBV6-1 with TRBJ2-4; 8 bases align to TRBD1. Germline assignment: CDR1 MNHNS and CDR2 SASEGT. Unmatched junction bases numbered 10, after V lost 3 bases and J lost 9 bases. The CDR3 runs 15 residues.

This clone was picked up one time. This CDR3 is also generated by other DNA sequences in the sample. V and J are TRBV6-5 and TRBJ2-7, with 10 nucleotides matching TRBD1. Germline CDR1 reads MNHEY; CDR2 reads SVGAGI. This CDR3 has 16 amino acids. V dropped 2 bases and J dropped 2; count of bases not matched to a gene: 6. CDR3 DNA sequence: TGTGCCAGCAGTTACCTGGGACAGGGGTTCCCCTACGAGCAGTACTTC. Amino acids: CASSYLGQGFPYEQYF.

This chain uses TRBV6-1 with TRBJ2-5, with D possibly matching TRBD2 (5 bases). The germline V gene encodes CDR1 MNHNS and CDR2 SASEGT. This CDR3 contains 11 residues. Trimming took 4 bases from V and 7 from J, leaving 7 bases between them. CDR3 in DNA: TGTGCCAGCAGTGCTCTAGCGACCCAGTACTTC. This gives the protein CASSALATQYF.

This clone was detected only a few times. V gene TRBV6-5 combines with J gene TRBJ1-5, with D possibly being TRBD1 (5 bases). The V gene's germline CDR1 is MNHEY and CDR2 SVGAGI. The ends were cut back, 5 bases at V and 7 bases at J, with 12 bases in the middle. The CDR3 runs to 13 residues. Here the CDR3 reads CASSGKGQQPQHF. CDR3 DNA sequence: TGTGCCAGCAGTGGGAAGGGGCAGCAGCCCCAGCATTTT.

The CDR3 DNA is TGTGCCAGCAGCCAAGGGGGGACAGGGTTCAATGAGCAGTTCTTC. Amino acids: CASSQGGTGFNEQFF. The rearrangement joins TRBV14 to TRBJ2-1; 9 nucleotides match TRBD1. Germline V CDR1 and CDR2: SGHDN, FVKESK. The CDR3 contains 15 residues. V trimming: 1 base; J trimming: 6 bases; junction bases outside the gene matches: 4. The whole variable domain, remainder taken from reference TRBV14 and TRBJ2-1, is EAGVTQFPSHSVIEKGQTVTLRCDPISGHDNLYWYRRVMGKEIKFLLHFVKESKQDESGMPNNRFLAERTGGTYSTLKVQPAELEDSGVYFCASSQGGTGFNEQFFGPGTRLTVL.

The chain joins TRBV5-1 to TRBJ2-7, with TRBD1 matching 7 bases. The V gene's germline CDR1 is SGHRS and CDR2 YFSETQ. The CDR3 length is 14 residues. V trimming: 2 bases; J trimming: 2 bases; junction bases outside the gene matches: 4. CDR3 coding DNA: TGCGCCAGCAGCTTACCCGGGACAGCCTACGAGCAGTACTTC. It yields the protein CASSLPGTAYEQYF.

This sequence joins TRBV6-5 and TRBJ2-7; weak D call: TRBD1 (6 bases). Trimming removed 8 bases from V and 3 bases from J, with 20 bases in between. Germline CDR1 reads MNHEY; CDR2 reads SVGAGI. The CDR3 covers 15 residues. This CDR3 reads CASSRPRGVIYEQYF. CDR3 nucleotides: TGTGCCAGCTCCAGACCCAGGGGAGTCATCTACGAGCAGTACTTC.

The chain combines TRBV4-3 with TRBJ2-1, with 15 bases fitting TRBD2. This CDR3 region has 18 residues. Losses at the gene ends were 5 bases for V and 0 bases for J; bases not matched to a gene: 5. From germline, CDR1 is LGHNA and CDR2 YSLEER. The CDR3 DNA follows: TGCGCCAGCAGCGTTGGACTAGCGGGGGGGAGCTCCTACAATGAGCAGTTCTTC. Protein product: CASSVGLAGGSSYNEQFF.

A few counts support this clone. This chain connects TRBV19 to TRBJ2-7; D gene ambiguous. The V gene's germline CDR1 is LNHDA and CDR2 SQIVND (reference sequence). The V and J ends lost 3 bases and 5 bases respectively, with 14 bases between them. The CDR3 contains 14 residues. The DNA for the CDR3 is TGTGCCAGTAGTATTCCGGGTCCCATCAACGAGCAGTACTTC. Its protein product is CASSIPGPINEQYF.

The chain combines TRBV6-1 with TRBJ1-1; D gene unclear. Per germline, CDR1 MNHNS and CDR2 SASEGT. V dropped 2 bases and J dropped 4 bases, with 8 bases sitting between them. The CDR3 runs 13 residues. This chain's CDR3 is CASSEPASTEAFF. CDR3 DNA sequence: TGTGCCAGCAGTGAACCAGCGAGCACTGAAGCTTTCTTT.